The 17 T cell receptor beta chains below come from one sample, sequenced in a study of cytomegalovirus exposure and HLA in healthy donors. A multiplex PCR was run with 60 Vbeta primers and 13 Jbeta primers. Generated by immunoSEQ multiplex PCR, the TCRdb table keeps only in-frame clones and is missing some. The data show approximately 27,000 clones, 62% seen once. Material: PBMCs. The receptors originated from a male donor in good health and CMV-seropositive.

The J gene is TRBJ1-1, the V gene TRBV7-6; 9 bases align to TRBD1. Germline CDR1 and CDR2: SGHVS and FNYEAQ. Unmatched junction bases numbered 8, after V lost 5 bases and J lost 7 bases. This CDR3 comprises 14 residues. CDR3 sequence: CASSAHTGGIEAFF. In DNA form, the CDR3 reads TGTGCCAGCAGCGCCCACACAGGGGGCATTGAAGCTTTCTTT. Supplemented by reference TRBV7-6 and TRBJ1-1, the full variable domain reads GAGVSQSPRYKVTKRGQDVALRCDPISGHVSLYWYRQALGQGPEFLTYFNYEAQQDKSGLPNDRFSAERPEGSISTLTIQRTEQRDSAMYRCASSAHTGGIEAFFGQGTRLTVV.

V gene TRBV30 combines with J gene TRBJ1-1; no definite D call. The V gene lost 5 bases and the J gene lost 5 bases, with 12 bases spanning the gap. Germline CDR1 GTSNPN, CDR2 SVGIG (reference sequence). The CDR3 contains 12 residues. This CDR3 reads CAWRYGFTEAFF. Written as DNA, the CDR3 is TGTGCCTGGCGATACGGGTTTACTGAAGCTTTCTTT.

This chain joins TRBV6-5 and TRBJ2-5; D unresolved. The germline CDR1 and CDR2 sequences are MNHEY and SVGAGI. CDR3 length: 13 amino acids. The germline V and J ends were trimmed by 2 bases and 1 base, with 5 bases remaining between them. The CDR3 reads CASSYNSQETQYF. Here the CDR3 DNA reads TGTGCCAGCAGTTACAACAGCCAAGAGACCCAGTACTTC.

The rearrangement uses TRBV15 and TRBJ2-3; 7 bases map to TRBD1. The CDR3 spans 15 residues. Germline V gives CDR1 LNHNV, CDR2 YYDKDF (reference sequence). Trimming removed 0 bases from V and 0 bases from J; junction bases left unmatched: 0. The CDR3 sequence is CATSREDRSTDTQYF. In nucleotides, the CDR3 is TGTGCCACCAGCAGAGAGGACAGGAGCACAGATACGCAGTATTTT.

This clone was seen only a few times. A far more abundant clone sits one base away, making this likely a read error. Lacking the conserved final phenylalanine or tryptophan, this CDR3 likely reflects a read error. The chain recombines TRBV10-3 with TRBJ2-7; 9 bases fit TRBD1. V gave up 6 bases and J gave up 2 bases; unmatched junction bases: 5. The CDR3 extends over 14 amino acids. Per germline, CDR1 ENHRY and CDR2 SYGVKD. CDR3 coding DNA: TGTGCCATCAGATCGGGACAGGGCCCCTACGAGCAGTACCTC. This translates into CAIRSGQGPYEQYL.

J is TRBJ1-5 and V is TRBV7-9, with 7 bases fitting TRBD1. CDR3 length equals 16 residues. The V segment lost 6 bases and the J segment 7 bases; nucleotides outside the gene matches: 15. Germline V lookup: CDR1 SEHNR, CDR2 FQNEAQ (reference sequence). For the CDR3, the DNA is TGTGCCAGCAGGTGTGGCCGGGACAGCCCCAGGCAGCCCCAGCATTTT. This gives the protein CASRCGRDSPRQPQHF.

J is TRBJ1-5 and V is TRBV18; the D is unclear. The V end lost 8 bases, the J end lost 6 bases, and 8 bases lay between the germline ends. Germline CDR1 is KGHSH and CDR2 is LQKENI. This CDR3 is built from 11 residues. DNA of the CDR3: TGTGCCAGCCCGAGGTCTCAGCCCCAGCATTTT. This translates into CASPRSQPQHF.

This clone rates as medium-sized. The rearrangement joins TRBV27 to TRBJ2-1; 7 bases line up with TRBD1. Germline-derived CDR1 and CDR2 are MNHEY and SMNVEV (reference sequence). The trim removed 5 bases at V and 7 bases at J, leaving 8 bases unmatched. There are 14 residues in the CDR3. The CDR3 here is CASSRGGAKNEQFF. The CDR3, as DNA: TGTGCCAGCAGTCGAGGGGGCGCAAAAAATGAGCAGTTCTTC.

This clone occurred a few times. The V and J genes are TRBV7-6 and TRBJ2-5, with TRBD1 matching over 9 bases. Losses at the gene ends were 0 bases for V and 5 bases for J; bases not matched to a gene: 1. The CDR3 is 14 residues long. CDR1 SGHVS and CDR2 FNYEAQ come from the germline V gene. The CDR3 here is CASSLAGQGETQYF. As DNA, the CDR3 is TGTGCCAGCAGCTTAGCAGGACAGGGGGAGACCCAGTACTTC.

This rearrangement joins TRBV15 to TRBJ1-4, with D possibly TRBD1 on 5 matching bases. This CDR3 is built from 15 residues. Looked up from germline, CDR1 is LNHNV and CDR2 is YYDKDF (reference sequence). V lost 5 bases, J lost 0 bases, and 10 bases lay in between. CDR3 DNA: TGTGCCACCAGCCGGGGGGAGGCAACTAATGAAAAACTGTTTTTT. It translates to CATSRGEATNEKLFF.

V and J are TRBV10-1 and TRBJ1-1; D is unclear. V was trimmed by 0 bases and J by 11 bases, leaving 16 bases between them. CDR3 length: 14 residues. Germline V gene data show CDR1 as WNHNN and CDR2 as SYGVQD (reference sequence). The CDR3 DNA reads as TGCGCCAGCAGTGAGTCGTCCGGGGTGATAGGGGCTTTCTTT. Protein: CASSESSGVIGAFF.

The J gene is TRBJ1-1, the V gene TRBV11-3, with TRBD1 matching over 9 bases. This CDR3 is 15 amino acids long. V was clipped by 0 bases and J by 4 bases; unmatched bases: 3. Germline CDR1 reads SGHNT; CDR2 reads YENEEA. The CDR3 sequence: CASSLEGQGSTEAFF. CDR3 coding DNA: TGTGCCAGCAGCTTAGAGGGACAGGGAAGCACTGAAGCTTTCTTT.

V gene TRBV5-1 combines with J gene TRBJ1-2; tentative D call: TRBD1 (5 bases). Trimming took 6 bases from V and 0 from J, leaving 12 bases between them. CDR3 length: 14 residues. The germline CDR1 and CDR2 sequences are SGHRS and YFSETQ. The CDR3 reads CASTRGGANYGYTF. CDR3 in DNA: TGCGCCAGCACCCGGGGGGGAGCTAACTATGGCTACACCTTC.

CDR3 residues: CASRGGFYNEQFF. CDR3 nucleotide sequence: TGTGCCAGCAGAGGGGGTTTCTACAATGAGCAGTTCTTC. The chain carries TRBV6-5 and TRBJ2-1; perhaps TRBD1 as D (6 bases). Trimming cost V 6 bases and J 3 bases, with 9 bases left between them. The CDR3 extends over 13 amino acids. Per germline, CDR1 MNHEY and CDR2 SVGAGI.

On this clone itself: One end of the junction is discordant with germline, which a read error may explain. V is TRBV28 and J is TRBJ1-2; no clear D gene. CDR1 is MDHEN, CDR2 SYDVKM, per germline. This CDR3 spans 11 amino acids. The CDR3 DNA follows: TGTGCCAGCAGTTTATCGGAGGGCTACTCCTTC. Its protein is CASSLSEGYSF.

The chain uses TRBV5-1 and TRBJ1-1, with a possible D match to TRBD1 (5 bases). This CDR3 has 15 amino acids. With 0 bases removed from V and 1 base from J, the gap between germline ends came to 10 bases. In germline, CDR1 is SGHRS, CDR2 YFSETQ. The CDR3 sequence: CASSLARGRNTEAFF. DNA for the CDR3: TGCGCCAGCAGCTTGGCCCGGGGGAGGAACACTGAAGCTTTCTTT.

The CDR3 protein is CASRSPGGDEQFF. In nucleotides, the CDR3 is TGTGCCAGTAGGAGTCCCGGCGGGGATGAGCAGTTCTTC. The chain combines TRBV19 with TRBJ2-1, with D possibly being TRBD2 (6 bases). The V end was cut by 6 bases, the J end by 8 bases, with 14 bases between. CDR3 length: 13 residues. Germline V gene sequence: CDR1 LNHDA, CDR2 SQIVND (reference sequence).